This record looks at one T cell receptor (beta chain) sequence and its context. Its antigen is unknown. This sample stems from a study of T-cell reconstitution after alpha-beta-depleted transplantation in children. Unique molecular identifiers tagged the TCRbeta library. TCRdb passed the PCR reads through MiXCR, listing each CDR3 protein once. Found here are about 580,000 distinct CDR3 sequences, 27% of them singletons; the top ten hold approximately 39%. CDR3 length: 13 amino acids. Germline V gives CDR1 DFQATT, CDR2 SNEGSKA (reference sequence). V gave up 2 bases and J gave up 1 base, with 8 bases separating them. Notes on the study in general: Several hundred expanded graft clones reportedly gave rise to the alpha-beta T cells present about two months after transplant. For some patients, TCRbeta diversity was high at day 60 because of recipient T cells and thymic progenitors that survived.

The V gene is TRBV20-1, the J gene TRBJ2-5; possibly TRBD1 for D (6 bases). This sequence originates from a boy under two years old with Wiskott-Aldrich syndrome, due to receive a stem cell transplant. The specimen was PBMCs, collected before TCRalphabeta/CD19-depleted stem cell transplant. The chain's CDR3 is CSARRGSQETQYF. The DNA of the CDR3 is TGCAGTGCTAGAAGGGGGTCCCAAGAGACCCAGTACTTC.